The clone carrying this T cell receptor beta chain was counted between two and nine times. The antigen is not known. Clones were sequenced by immunoSEQ multiplex PCR, and TCRdb holds only the in-frame ones, with some missing. The sample gives 150,000 or so clones, roughly 92% of which show up once; under 1.5% is in the top ten. This record belongs to a study of T cell responses to AZD1222 COVID-19 vaccine. Study-wide results and limits: Clonal diversity may have been underestimated in mostly white British donors. It was only six AZD1222 recipients who were seropositive at baseline. Samples come after the peak T cell response, not at day 14.

The clonotype was recovered from an adult who received the AZD1222 COVID-19 vaccine. The source material was peripheral blood, sampled 28 days after the second AZD1222 dose.

The CDR3 region is CSVHHLGQADYGYTF. The CDR3 nucleotides are TGCAGCGTTCACCATCTTGGGCAGGCCGACTATGGCTACACCTTC. The rearrangement links TRBV29-1 to TRBJ1-2; D uncertain. CDR1 is SQVTM and CDR2 is ANQGSEA in the germline V gene. V lost 5 bases, J lost 3 bases, and 19 bases lay in between. The CDR3 consists of 15 residues.